Below are 16 T cell receptor beta chains sequenced from a single sample in a study of post-analysis software for immune sequencing data. Findings and limits, study-wide: Roughly five TRBV segments appeared more often in patients than in controls, and TRBV5-6, TRBV5-1 and TRBV20-1 were among these.

Their recognized antigens are unknown. TCR beta cDNA libraries included unique molecular identifiers. TCRdb used MiXCR to reprocess the PCR reads, holding one entry per CDR3 protein. The sample lists 600,000 to 700,000 distinct CDR3 sequences; around 60% were seen once. Material for sequencing was blood. The receptors were sampled from a girl aged 2 to 9 with multiple sclerosis.

In this sample, this clonotype turned up a few times. The chain links TRBV6-1 to TRBJ2-7; 12 bases are a match to TRBD2. The CDR3 sequence is 14 residues long. Germline CDR1 MNHNS, CDR2 SASEGT. The V gene end was trimmed by 6 bases and the J gene end by 6 bases; junction bases not matched to a gene: 6. CDR3 in DNA: TGTGCCAGCAGAAGACTAGCGGGAGAAGGCGAGCAGTACTTC. Protein sequence: CASRRLAGEGEQYF.

As for this clonotype: Germline is not matched at one junction end, which may reflect a read error. J is TRBJ2-1 and V is TRBV11-2; 9 bases are a match to TRBD2. Germline assignment: CDR1 SGHAT and CDR2 FQNNGV. The CDR3 runs 17 residues. The CDR3, as DNA: TGTGCCAGCAGCATAGACTTGGGGCGGGGGGGTTTCTATGAGCAGTTCTTC. This sequence encodes CASSIDLGRGGFYEQFF.

DNA of the CDR3: TGTGCCAGCAGTTTAGCTAGGACTCTCACCGGGGCACCCCTCCACTTT. Its protein is CASSLARTLTGAPLHF. The rearrangement links TRBV12-3 or TRBV12-4 to TRBJ1-6; D call uncertain. Between the trimmed V and J ends, which lost 0 bases and 11 bases, there was a span of 17 bases. The CDR3 loop spans 16 amino acids.

The chain carries TRBV12-3 or TRBV12-4 and TRBJ1-1; a weak D match, TRBD1 (6 bases). Trimming stripped 3 bases from V and 7 bases from J, with 12 bases between. This CDR3 contains 13 residues. The CDR3 region has the DNA TGTGCCAGCAGTTTTGGACGGGGGCTTGAAGCTTTCTTT. Its protein product is CASSFGRGLEAFF.

The J gene is TRBJ2-7, the V gene TRBV5-1, with 9 nucleotides matching TRBD1. Per germline, CDR1 SGHRS and CDR2 YFSETQ. The CDR3 consists of 15 residues. J was trimmed by 4 bases and V by 6 bases; bases with no gene match: 11. CDR3 loop: CASINRTGAKYEQYF. CDR3 bases: TGCGCCAGCATCAATCGGACAGGGGCCAAATACGAGCAGTACTTC.

This chain's CDR3 is CASSLSRVGSYGYTF. In nucleotides, the CDR3 is TGTGCCAGCAGCTTAAGCAGGGTGGGAAGCTATGGCTACACCTTC. The rearrangement joins TRBV7-2 to TRBJ1-2, with D possibly matching TRBD1 (5 bases). The V gene's germline CDR1 is SGHTA and CDR2 FQGNSA. This CDR3 is 15 amino acids long. Trimming took 2 bases from V and 4 from J, leaving 14 bases between them.

In its sample, this clonotype was seen a few times. V usage is TRBV5-1 and J usage is TRBJ2-1; 8 nucleotides match TRBD1. The CDR3 contains 14 residues. Germline CDR1 SGHRS, CDR2 YFSETQ. J gave up 6 bases and V 0 bases, and 2 bases lay outside the gene matches. The CDR3 reads CASSLGTGFNEQFF. CDR3 sequence (DNA): TGCGCCAGCAGCTTGGGGACAGGGTTCAATGAGCAGTTCTTC.

The V call is TRBV12-3 or TRBV12-4, the J call TRBJ2-3, with D perhaps TRBD2 (5 bases). With 3 bases removed from V and 4 bases from J, the gap between germline ends came to 14 bases. The CDR3 runs to 15 residues. The CDR3 here is CASSFLLLGADTQYF. CDR3 nucleotide sequence: TGTGCCAGCAGTTTCCTACTACTAGGCGCAGATACGCAGTATTTT.

This clonotype has just one count. The chain combines TRBV7-2 with TRBJ2-3; possible D gene TRBD2, 5 bases. V was clipped by 2 bases and J by 0 bases, with 9 bases between them. Germline loops: CDR1 SGHTA, CDR2 FQGNSA. The CDR3 is 15 amino acids. CDR3 sequence: CASSLRGSSTDTQYF. In DNA, the CDR3 is TGTGCCAGCAGCTTACGGGGTTCTAGCACAGATACGCAGTATTTT.

Concerning this clonotype itself: Germline is not matched at one junction end, which may reflect a read error. The J gene is TRBJ1-1, the V gene TRBV29-1; unclear D gene. This CDR3 region has 11 residues. Germline CDR1 reads SQVTM; CDR2 reads ANQGSEA. CDR3 loop: CSAEDLGEAFF. The CDR3 DNA reads as TGCAGCGCTGAAGATCTTGGAGAGGCTTTCTTT.

A few counts support this clonotype. V and J are TRBV27 and TRBJ2-5; 9 nucleotides agree with TRBD2. V lost 5 bases, J lost 4 bases, and 2 bases stayed unmatched. In germline, CDR1 is MNHEY, CDR2 SMNVEV (reference sequence). This CDR3 is built from 13 residues. CDR3 sequence reads: CASSPGLAETQYF. As DNA, the CDR3 is TGTGCCAGCAGTCCGGGACTAGCAGAGACCCAGTACTTC.

The gene calls are TRBV20-1 and TRBJ2-1; TRBD2 agrees at 8 bases. CDR1 is DFQATT and CDR2 is SNEGSKA in the germline V gene (reference sequence). J lost 0 bases, V lost 2 bases, and 15 bases had no gene match. The CDR3 spans 19 residues. The CDR3 DNA sequence: TGCAGTGCTAGACAGGTGGAGACTAGCGTTTGGAGCTCCTACAATGAGCAGTTCTTC. Encoded protein: CSARQVETSVWSSYNEQFF.

V usage is TRBV20-1 and J usage is TRBJ2-3; 9 bases are shared with TRBD2. Losses at the gene ends were 3 bases for V and 1 base for J; bases not matched to a gene: 5. Germline lookup yields CDR1 DFQATT and CDR2 SNEGSKA (reference sequence). This CDR3 region has 15 residues. CDR3 protein: CSARLSGGRTDTQYF. The CDR3 nucleotides are TGCAGTGCTAGGTTGAGCGGGGGGCGCACAGATACGCAGTATTTT.

The gene calls are TRBV19 and TRBJ2-7; TRBD1 matches at 9 bases. Trimming took 8 bases from V and 0 from J; bases not matched to a gene: 5. The germline V gene encodes CDR1 LNHDA and CDR2 SQIVND (reference sequence). The CDR3 consists of 14 residues. CDR3 bases: TGTGCCAGTGCCAGGGACAGGGCCTCCTACGAGCAGTACTTC. Amino acids: CASARDRASYEQYF.

This clonotype was detected a few times. This chain links TRBV5-1 with TRBJ2-5; D may be TRBD2 (6 bases). The J call may not be correct, given that the DNA end is closer to TRBJ2-7. Looked up from germline, CDR1 is SGHRS and CDR2 is YFSETQ. The CDR3 sequence is 17 residues long. CDR3 nucleotide sequence: TGCGCCAGCAGCCCCCCGGGACTCCGTCAAATGACTTACGAGCAGTACTTC. Protein sequence: CASSPPGLRQMTYEQYF.

This clonotype has just a few counts. The V gene is TRBV5-1, the J gene TRBJ1-4, with D unclear. V was clipped by 10 bases and J by 11 bases, with 6 bases between them. There are 8 residues in the CDR3. CDR1 and CDR2 (germline): SGHRS, YFSETQ. CDR3 sequence (DNA): TGCGCCCCTGGGAAACTGTTTTTT. Residues: CAPGKLFF.